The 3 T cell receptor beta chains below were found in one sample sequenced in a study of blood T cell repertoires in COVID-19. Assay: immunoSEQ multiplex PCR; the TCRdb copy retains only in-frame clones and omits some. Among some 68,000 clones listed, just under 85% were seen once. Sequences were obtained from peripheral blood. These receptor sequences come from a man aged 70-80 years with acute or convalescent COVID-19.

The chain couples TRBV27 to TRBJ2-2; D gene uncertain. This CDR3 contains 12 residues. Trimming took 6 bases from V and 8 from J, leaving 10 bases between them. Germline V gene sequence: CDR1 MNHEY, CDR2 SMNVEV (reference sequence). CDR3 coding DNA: TGTGCCAGCAGCCCCGGTAAAGGGGAGCTGTTTTTT. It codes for CASSPGKGELFF.

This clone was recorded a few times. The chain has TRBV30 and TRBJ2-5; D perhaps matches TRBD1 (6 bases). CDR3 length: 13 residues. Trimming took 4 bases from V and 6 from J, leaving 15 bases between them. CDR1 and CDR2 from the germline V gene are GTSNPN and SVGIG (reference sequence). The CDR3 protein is CAWTQQGGQTQYF. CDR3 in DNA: TGTGCCTGGACCCAACAGGGCGGACAGACCCAGTACTTC.

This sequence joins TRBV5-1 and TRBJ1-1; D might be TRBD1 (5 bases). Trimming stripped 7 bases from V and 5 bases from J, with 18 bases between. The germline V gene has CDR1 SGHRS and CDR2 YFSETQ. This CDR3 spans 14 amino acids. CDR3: CASVRGGGDTEAFF. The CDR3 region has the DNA TGCGCCAGCGTTCGGGGGGGAGGAGATACTGAAGCTTTCTTT.